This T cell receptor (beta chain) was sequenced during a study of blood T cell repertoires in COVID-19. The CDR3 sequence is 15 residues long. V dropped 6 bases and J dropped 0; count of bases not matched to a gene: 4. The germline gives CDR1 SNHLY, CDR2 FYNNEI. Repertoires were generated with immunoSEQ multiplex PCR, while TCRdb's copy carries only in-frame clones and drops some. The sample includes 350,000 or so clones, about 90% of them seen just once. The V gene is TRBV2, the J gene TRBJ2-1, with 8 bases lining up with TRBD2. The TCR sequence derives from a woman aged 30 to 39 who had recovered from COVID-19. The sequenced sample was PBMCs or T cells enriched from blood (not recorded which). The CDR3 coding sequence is TGTGCCAGCAGCCGCGGGGGGAGCTCCTACAATGAGCAGTTCTTC. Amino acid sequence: CASSRGGSSYNEQFF.